This T cell receptor (beta chain) was sequenced in a study of CD8 T cells in Susac syndrome. Both CD4+ and CD8+ T cells were negatively isolated, and TEMRA cells underwent FACS enrichment. RNA in amounts of roughly 0.5 to 1 ug was reverse transcribed with random hexamers. The amplification used immunoSEQ multiplex PCR on TCR beta CDR3; it spanned 54 Vbeta and 13 Jbeta. Via MiXCR, TCRdb re-called the immunoSEQ multiplex PCR reads, giving one row per CDR3 protein. The repertoire consists of roughly 130,000 distinct CDR3 sequences, with around 95% occurring once and the leading ten covering about 0.11%. The V and J ends lost 4 bases and 12 bases respectively, with 19 bases between them. CDR1 is MNHEY and CDR2 is SMNVEV in the germline V gene (reference sequence). The CDR3 consists of 15 residues.

The receptor's source is a human donor with multiple sclerosis. This rearrangement joins TRBV27 to TRBJ1-6, with D perhaps TRBD1 (6 bases). Sequenced input: CD4+ T cells from PBMCs. The CDR3 DNA sequence: TGTGCCAGCAGTTCGGGGACACCCGTTACTCTACCCCTCCACTTT. Its translation: CASSSGTPVTLPLHF.